This T cell receptor (beta chain) was found in a study of molecular identifiers for immune sequencing clone quantification. About the study: With replicates, the RNA of around 20,000 or 99,000 naive CD8 cells was split five ways and four were sequenced. Study outcomes and limitations: Clones that exceeded 20 RNA copies held over 98% of effector molecules, yet under 1% in naive cells.

Notes on this clonotype: The antigen remains unidentified. No conserved phenylalanine or tryptophan is present at the end of the CDR3, so a read error is the likely explanation.

Making the bulk TCR libraries relied on previously described methods and listed TCR primers. In TCRdb, the PCR reads were re-called with MiXCR into one record per CDR3 protein. The data hold approximately 500,000 distinct CDR3 sequences, with over 20% observed a single time. This CDR3 is 13 amino acids long. CDR1 and CDR2 from the germline V gene are SGHRS and YFSETQ. Between the trimmed V and J ends, which lost 2 bases and 2 bases, there was a span of 8 bases. V gene TRBV5-1 combines with J gene TRBJ2-7, with D hard to call. Sequencing input: naive CD8+ T cells from blood, with Jurkat cell RNA spiked in. Subset defined: FACS-sorted CD8+CD4-CCR7+CD45RA+ naive T cells. The TCR originated in a human donor in good health. Some libraries in this study had Jurkat cell RNA spiked in. CDR3 in amino acids: CASSLTNAYEQYL. Here the CDR3 DNA reads TGCGCCAGCAGCTTAACTAATGCCTACGAGCAGTACTTA.